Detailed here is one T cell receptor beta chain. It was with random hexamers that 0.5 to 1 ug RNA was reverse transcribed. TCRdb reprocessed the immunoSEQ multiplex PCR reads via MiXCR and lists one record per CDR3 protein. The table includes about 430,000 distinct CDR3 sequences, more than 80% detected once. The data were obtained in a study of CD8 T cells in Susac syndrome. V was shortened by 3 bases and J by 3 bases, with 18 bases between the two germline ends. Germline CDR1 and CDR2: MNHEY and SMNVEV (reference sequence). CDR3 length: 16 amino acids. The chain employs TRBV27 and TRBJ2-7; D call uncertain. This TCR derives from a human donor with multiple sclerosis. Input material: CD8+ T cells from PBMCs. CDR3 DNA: TGTGCCAGCAGTTTTTTAAGCCAGGCAAGGAGCTACGAGCAGTACTTC. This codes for CASSFLSQARSYEQYF.